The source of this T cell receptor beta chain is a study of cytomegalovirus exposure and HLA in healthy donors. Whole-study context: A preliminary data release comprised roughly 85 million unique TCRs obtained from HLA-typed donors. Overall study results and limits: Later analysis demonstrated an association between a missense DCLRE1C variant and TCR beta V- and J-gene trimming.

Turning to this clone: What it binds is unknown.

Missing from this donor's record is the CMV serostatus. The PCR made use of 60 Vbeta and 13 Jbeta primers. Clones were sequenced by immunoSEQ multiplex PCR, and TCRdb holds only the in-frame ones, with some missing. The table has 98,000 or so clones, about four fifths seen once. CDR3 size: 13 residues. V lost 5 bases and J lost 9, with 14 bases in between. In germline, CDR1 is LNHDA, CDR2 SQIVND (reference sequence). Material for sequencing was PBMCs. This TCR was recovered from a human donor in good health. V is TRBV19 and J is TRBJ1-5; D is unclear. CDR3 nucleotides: TGTGCCAGTAGTCCAAGCGGCTCGAGGCCCCAGCATTTT. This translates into CASSPSGSRPQHF.